This T cell receptor beta chain derives from a study of shared clonotypes between healthy human individuals. Study context: Each donor contributed plates that comprised three CD4 naive, three CD4 memory, two CD8 naive and one CD8 memory.

The CDR3 length is 14 residues. The V gene lost 5 bases and the J gene lost 4 bases, with 14 bases spanning the gap. Germline CDR1 reads MNHNY; CDR2 reads SVGAGI (reference sequence). Donors were Caucasian adults residing in Nashville, Tennessee, USA. Study-wide findings and caveats: Only blood samples were collected, and tissue repertoires likely differ. Across a handful of donors, naive CD4 shared about 5%, naive CD8 more than 3%, memory CD4 more than 2%, memory CD8 0.35% to 0.5%.

This table comes from immunoSEQ multiplex PCR, and its TCRdb copy is limited to in-frame clones, with some not included. The table shows 550,000 to 850,000 clones, with 72% occurring only once. A remark on this clone: Its target is not known.

Sample: memory CD4+ T cells sorted from blood. Subset noted: CD45RA-negative fraction. This receptor was taken from a woman younger than 45 in good health. The rearrangement uses TRBV6-6 and TRBJ2-5, with a weak D call TRBD2 (7 bases). The CDR3 sequence is CASSQGGGGETQYF. For the CDR3, the DNA is TGTGCCAGCAGTCAGGGAGGGGGTGGAGAGACCCAGTACTTC.